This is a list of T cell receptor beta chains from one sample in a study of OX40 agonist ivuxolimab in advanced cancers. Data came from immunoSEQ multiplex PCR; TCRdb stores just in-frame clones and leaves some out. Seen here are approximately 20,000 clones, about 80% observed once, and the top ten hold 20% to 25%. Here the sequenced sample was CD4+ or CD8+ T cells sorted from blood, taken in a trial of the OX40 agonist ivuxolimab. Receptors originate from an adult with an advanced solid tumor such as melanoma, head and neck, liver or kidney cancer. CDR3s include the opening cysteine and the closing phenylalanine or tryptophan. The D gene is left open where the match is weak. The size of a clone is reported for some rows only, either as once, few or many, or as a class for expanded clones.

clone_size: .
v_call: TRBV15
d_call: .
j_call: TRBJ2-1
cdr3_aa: CAARWSSGDNEQFF
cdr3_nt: TGTGCCGCTAGATGGTCCTCTGGGGACAATGAGCAGTTCTTC

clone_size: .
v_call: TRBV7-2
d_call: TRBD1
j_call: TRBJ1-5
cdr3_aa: CASSYGQGGYQPQHF
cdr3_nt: TGTGCCAGCAGCTACGGACAGGGAGGTTATCAGCCCCAGCATTTT

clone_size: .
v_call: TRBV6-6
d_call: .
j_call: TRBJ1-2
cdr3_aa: CASREASQDGYTF
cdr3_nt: TGTGCCAGCAGAGAGGCAAGTCAGGATGGCTACACCTTC

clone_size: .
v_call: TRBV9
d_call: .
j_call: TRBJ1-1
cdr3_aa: CASSAEPNTEAFF
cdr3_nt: TGTGCCAGCAGCGCCGAGCCGAACACTGAAGCTTTCTTT

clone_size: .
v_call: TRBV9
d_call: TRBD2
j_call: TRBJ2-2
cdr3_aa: CASSVYSTHSGTNTGELFF
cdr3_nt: TGTGCCAGCAGCGTTTACTCCACCCACAGCGGGACGAACACCGGGGAGCTGTTTTTT

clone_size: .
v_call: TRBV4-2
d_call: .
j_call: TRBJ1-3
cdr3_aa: CASNSGESSGNTIYF
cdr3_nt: TGTGCCAGCAATTCAGGGGAAAGCTCTGGAAACACCATATATTTT

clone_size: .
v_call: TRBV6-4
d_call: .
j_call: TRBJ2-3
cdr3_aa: CASSDLSPGSGTDTQYF
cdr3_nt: TGTGCCAGCAGTGATTTGTCCCCGGGCTCCGGGACAGATACGCAGTATTTT

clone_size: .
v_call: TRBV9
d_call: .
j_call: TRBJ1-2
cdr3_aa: CASSVAGTKGYTF
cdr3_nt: TGTGCCAGCAGCGTAGCCGGGACCAAAGGCTACACCTTC

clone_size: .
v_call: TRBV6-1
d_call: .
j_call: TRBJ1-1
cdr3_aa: CATRGTEAFF
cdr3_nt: TGTGCCACCCGGGGGACTGAAGCTTTCTTT

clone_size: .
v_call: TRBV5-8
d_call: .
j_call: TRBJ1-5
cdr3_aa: CASTAATVRQPQHF
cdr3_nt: TGTGCCAGCACCGCCGCGACAGTAAGGCAGCCCCAGCATTTT

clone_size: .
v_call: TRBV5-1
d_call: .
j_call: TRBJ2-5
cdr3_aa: CASSTTGRSETQYF
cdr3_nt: TGCGCCAGCAGCACCACAGGGAGATCGGAGACCCAGTACTTC

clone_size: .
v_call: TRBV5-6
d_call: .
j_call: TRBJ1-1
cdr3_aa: CASSITLTEAFF
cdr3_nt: TGTGCCAGCAGCATAACCCTCACTGAAGCTTTCTTT

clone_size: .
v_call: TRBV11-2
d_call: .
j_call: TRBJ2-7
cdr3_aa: CASSSLRGTPSYEQYF
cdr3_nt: TGTGCCAGCAGCTCGCTACGCGGGACTCCTTCCTACGAGCAGTACTTC

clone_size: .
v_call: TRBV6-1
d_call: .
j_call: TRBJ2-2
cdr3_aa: CASSPWTDNTGELFF
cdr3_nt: TGTGCCAGCAGTCCGTGGACAGACAACACCGGGGAGCTGTTTTTT

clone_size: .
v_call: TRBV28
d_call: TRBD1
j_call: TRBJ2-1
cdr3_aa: CASSLLRSGRGQGNNEQFF
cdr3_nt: TGTGCCAGCAGTTTATTAAGATCGGGGCGGGGACAGGGGAACAATGAGCAGTTCTTC

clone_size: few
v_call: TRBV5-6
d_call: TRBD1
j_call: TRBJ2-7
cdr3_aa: CASRTEGQGSYEQYF
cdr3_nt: TGTGCCAGCCGCACCGAGGGACAGGGGTCCTACGAGCAGTACTTC

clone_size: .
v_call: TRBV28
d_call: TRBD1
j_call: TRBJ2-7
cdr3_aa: CASSYLDQGAGYEQYF
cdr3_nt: TGTGCCAGCAGCTACCTTGATCAGGGGGCGGGCTACGAGCAGTACTTC

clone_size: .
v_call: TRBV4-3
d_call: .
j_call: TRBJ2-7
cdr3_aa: CASSQDLEINYEQYF
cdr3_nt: TGCGCCAGCAGCCAAGATTTGGAGATCAACTACGAGCAGTACTTC

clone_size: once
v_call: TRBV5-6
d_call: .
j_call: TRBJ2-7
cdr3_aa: CASSFGPYMTASYEQYF
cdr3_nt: TGTGCCAGCAGCTTTGGGCCTTATATGACAGCCTCCTACGAGCAGTACTTC

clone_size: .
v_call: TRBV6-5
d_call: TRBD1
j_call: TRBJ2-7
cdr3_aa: CASSDPETGVYEQYF
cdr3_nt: TGTGCCAGCAGCGACCCGGAGACAGGGGTCTACGAGCAGTACTTC

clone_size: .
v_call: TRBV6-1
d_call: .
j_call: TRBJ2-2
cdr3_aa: CASSDIPGQNTGELFF
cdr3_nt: TGTGCCAGCAGTGACATCCCGGGACAGAACACCGGGGAGCTGTTTTTT

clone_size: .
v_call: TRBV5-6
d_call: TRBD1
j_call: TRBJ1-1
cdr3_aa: CASSQTGTGVPEAFF
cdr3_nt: TGTGCCAGCAGCCAAACCGGGACAGGGGTTCCTGAAGCTTTCTTT

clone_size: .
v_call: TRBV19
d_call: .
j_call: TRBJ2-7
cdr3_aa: CASSIEGGTTGAYEQYF
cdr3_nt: TGTGCCAGTAGTATAGAAGGGGGGACTACAGGGGCCTACGAGCAGTACTTC

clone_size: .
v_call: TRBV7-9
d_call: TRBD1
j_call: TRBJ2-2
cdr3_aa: CASSQPGGEFPNTGELFF
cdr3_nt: TGTGCCAGCAGTCAGCCAGGGGGCGAATTCCCGAACACCGGGGAGCTGTTTTTT

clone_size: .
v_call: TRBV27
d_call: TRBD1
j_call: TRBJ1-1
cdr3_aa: CASGRDRGINTEAFF
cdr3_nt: TGTGCCAGCGGGCGGGACAGGGGAATTAACACTGAAGCTTTCTTT

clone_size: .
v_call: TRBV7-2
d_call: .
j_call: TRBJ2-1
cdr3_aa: CASSSPNDNEQFF
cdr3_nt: TGTGCCAGCAGCTCCCCGAACGACAATGAGCAGTTCTTC

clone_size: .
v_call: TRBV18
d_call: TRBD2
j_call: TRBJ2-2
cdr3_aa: CASSPRLAKIGELFF
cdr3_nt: TGTGCCAGCTCACCGCGACTAGCGAAAATCGGGGAGCTGTTTTTT

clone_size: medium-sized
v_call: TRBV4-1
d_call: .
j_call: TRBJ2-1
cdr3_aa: CASSQDVRDSYNEQFF
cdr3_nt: TGCGCCAGCAGCCAAGATGTGCGGGATTCCTACAATGAGCAGTTCTTC

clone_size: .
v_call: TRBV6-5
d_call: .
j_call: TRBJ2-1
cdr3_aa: CASSYSDVSSYNEQFF
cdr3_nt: TGTGCCAGCAGTTACTCAGACGTGAGCTCCTACAATGAGCAGTTCTTC

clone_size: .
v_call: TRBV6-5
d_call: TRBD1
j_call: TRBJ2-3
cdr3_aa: CASSYSQGEYTDTQYF
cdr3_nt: TGTGCCAGCAGTTATTCACAGGGGGAATACACAGATACGCAGTATTTT

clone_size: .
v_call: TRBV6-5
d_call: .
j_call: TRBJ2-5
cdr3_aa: CASTRTKETQYF
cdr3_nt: TGTGCCAGCACCCGGACCAAAGAGACCCAGTACTTC

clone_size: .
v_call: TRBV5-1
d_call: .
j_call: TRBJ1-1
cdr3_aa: CASSLKGSTEAFF
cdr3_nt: TGCGCCAGCAGCTTGAAGGGGTCTACTGAAGCTTTCTTT

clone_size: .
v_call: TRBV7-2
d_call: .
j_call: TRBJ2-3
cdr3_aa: CASSLGAGYRTDTQYF
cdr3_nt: TGTGCCAGCAGCTTAGGGGCAGGGTACCGCACAGATACGCAGTATTTT

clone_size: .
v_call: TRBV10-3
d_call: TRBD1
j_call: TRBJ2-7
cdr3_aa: CAAKQGHLSYEQYF
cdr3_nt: TGTGCCGCTAAACAGGGGCACCTCTCCTACGAGCAGTACTTC

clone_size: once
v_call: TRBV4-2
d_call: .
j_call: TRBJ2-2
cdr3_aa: CASSPPGRETGELFF
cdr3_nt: TGTGCCAGCAGCCCCCCCGGCAGGGAAACCGGGGAGCTGTTTTTT

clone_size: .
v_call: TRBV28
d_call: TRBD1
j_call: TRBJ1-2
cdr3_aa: CASSSTGGIYGYTF
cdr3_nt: TGTGCCAGCAGTTCAACAGGGGGCATCTATGGCTACACCTTC

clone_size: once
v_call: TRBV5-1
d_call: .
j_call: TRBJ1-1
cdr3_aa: CASSLGGVAEAFF
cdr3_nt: TGCGCCAGCAGCTTGGGGGGAGTAGCTGAAGCTTTCTTT

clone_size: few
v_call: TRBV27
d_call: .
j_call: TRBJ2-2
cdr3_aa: CASSWGSGELFF
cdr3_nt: TGTGCCAGCAGTTGGGGTAGCGGGGAGCTGTTTTTT

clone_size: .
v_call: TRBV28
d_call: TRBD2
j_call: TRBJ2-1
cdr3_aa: CASSAGLAGIYNEQFF
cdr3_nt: TGTGCCAGCAGCGCCGGACTAGCGGGGATCTACAATGAGCAGTTCTTC

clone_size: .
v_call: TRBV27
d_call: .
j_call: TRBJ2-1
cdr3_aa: CASSPGLGHNEQFF
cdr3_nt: TGTGCCAGCAGCCCGGGACTGGGGCACAATGAGCAGTTCTTC

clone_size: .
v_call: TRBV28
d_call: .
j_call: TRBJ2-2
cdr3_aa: CASSLSAASNTGELFF
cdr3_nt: TGTGCCAGCAGTTTATCCGCTGCATCGAACACCGGGGAGCTGTTTTTT

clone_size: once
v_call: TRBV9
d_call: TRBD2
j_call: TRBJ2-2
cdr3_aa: CASSVGTSATGELFF
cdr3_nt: TGTGCCAGCAGCGTCGGGACTAGCGCCACCGGGGAGCTGTTTTTT

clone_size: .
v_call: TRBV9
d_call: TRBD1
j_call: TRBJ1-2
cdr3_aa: CASSVDPDRVYGYTF
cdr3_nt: TGTGCCAGCAGCGTAGATCCGGACAGGGTCTATGGCTACACCTTC

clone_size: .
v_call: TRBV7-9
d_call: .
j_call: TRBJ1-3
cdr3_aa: CASSLSGQISIRGLYF
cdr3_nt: TGTGCCAGCAGCCTCTCTGGACAGATCTCAATAAGGGGATTATATTTT

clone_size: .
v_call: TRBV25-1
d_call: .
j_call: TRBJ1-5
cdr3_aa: CASSGWGGNQPQHF
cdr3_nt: TGTGCCAGCAGTGGGTGGGGAGGCAATCAGCCCCAGCATTTT

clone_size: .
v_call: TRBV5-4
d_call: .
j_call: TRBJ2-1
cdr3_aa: CASSLPTLLGYNEQFF
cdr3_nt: TGTGCCAGCAGCTTGCCAACCCTTTTGGGGTACAATGAGCAGTTCTTC

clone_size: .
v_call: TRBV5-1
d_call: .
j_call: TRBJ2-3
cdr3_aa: CASSLGGRSTDTQYF
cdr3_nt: TGCGCCAGCAGCTTGGGGGGCCGTAGCACAGATACGCAGTATTTT

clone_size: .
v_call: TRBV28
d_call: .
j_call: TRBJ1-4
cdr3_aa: CASSLYAGATNEKLFF
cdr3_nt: TGTGCCAGCAGTTTATATGCGGGGGCGACTAATGAAAAACTGTTTTTT

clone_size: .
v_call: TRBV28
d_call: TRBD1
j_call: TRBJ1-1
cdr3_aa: CASSLGGQMNTEAFF
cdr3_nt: TGTGCCAGCAGTCTGGGGGGACAGATGAACACTGAAGCTTTCTTT

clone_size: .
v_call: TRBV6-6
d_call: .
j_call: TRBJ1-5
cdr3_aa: CAAGGKGNNQPQHF
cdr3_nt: TGTGCCGCGGGAGGGAAAGGGAACAATCAGCCCCAGCATTTT